This paragraph reports one T cell receptor (beta chain). No antigen is known for it. Some clones are missing from TCRdb's copy, which holds only in-frame ones; the method was immunoSEQ multiplex PCR. The repertoire holds more than 80,000 clones, with roughly nine tenths as singletons. CDR3 length: 15 residues. CDR1 and CDR2 (germline): LNHNV, YYDKDF (reference sequence). The V gene lost 7 bases and the J gene lost 0 bases, with 13 bases spanning the gap. The data derive from a study of T cell responses to AZD1222 COVID-19 vaccine. Whole-study results and caveats: A rise in Spike-specific TCR breadth and depth followed two AZD1222 doses. Repertoires were collected only later (after the peak T cell response had occurred).

The TCR originated in an adult who received the AZD1222 COVID-19 vaccine. The chain couples TRBV15 to TRBJ1-5; D is possibly TRBD1 (6 bases). This specimen consisted of peripheral blood, obtained 28 days after the second AZD1222 dose. The CDR3 is CATTTGLYSNQPQHF. The DNA for the CDR3 is TGTGCCACCACGACAGGCCTTTATAGCAATCAGCCCCAGCATTTT. Together with reference TRBV15 and TRBJ1-5, the CDR3 gives the full variable domain: DAMVIQNPRYQVTQFGKPVTLSCSQTLNHNVMYWYQQKSSQAPKLLFHYYDKDFNNEADTPDNFQSRRPNTSFCFLDIRSPGLGDTAMYLCATTTGLYSNQPQHFGDGTRLSIL.